The rows below give T cell receptor beta chains drawn from one sample of a study of metastatic and nonmetastatic thyroid tumors. With MiXCR, TCRdb called clones anew from the PCR reads. The sample lists approximately 32,000 clones, 14% to 15% seen once, with over 15% in the top ten. The sample comprised blood. The receptors originated from a male donor with papillary thyroid cancer or a benign thyroid nodule (not recorded which). Some clones in this sample may be carry-over from other donors' samples. Both conserved end residues are part of each CDR3. The D gene is left open where the match is weak. Clone sizes are given selectively: once, few, many, or a class where the clone is expanded.

>TRBV10-3|many|TRBJ2-7|TRBD2
TGTGCCATCAGGGAGACTAGAGCGGGAGGGAGGTACGAGCAGTACTTC
CAIRETRAGGRYEQYF
>TRBV19|many|TRBJ2-2|-
TGTGCCAGTACCCCTTGGGGGGCCGGGGGCGGGGAGCTGTTTTTT
CASTPWGAGGGELFF
>TRBV30|-|TRBJ1-6|-
TGTGCCTGGAGTTCGGGGCGCGGTGATTCACCCCTCCACTTT
CAWSSGRGDSPLHF
>TRBV4-3|many|TRBJ2-7|-
TGCGCCAGCAGCCAAGATAACCAGGGGTACGAGCAGTACTTC
CASSQDNQGYEQYF
>TRBV20-1|many|TRBJ1-5|-
TGCAGTGCTAGAGGGACGGGGGACCAGCCCCAGCATTTT
CSARGTGDQPQHF
>TRBV27|-|TRBJ1-1|-
TGTGCCAGCAGTTTAGAGGCGGGTATTGGGGCTGAAGCTTTCTTT
CASSLEAGIGAEAFF
>TRBV18|many|TRBJ2-7|-
TGTGCCAGCTCACCACCGGGAAGGGGGGACTACGAGCAGTACTTC
CASSPPGRGDYEQYF
>TRBV6-1|many|TRBJ2-7|-
TGTGCCAGCATGAGGGGGAGGGCCGCTGACGAGCAGTACTTC
CASMRGRAADEQYF
>TRBV2|many|TRBJ1-6|TRBD1
TGTGCCAGCCAGGGGACAGGGGCGAGATCACCCCTCCACTTT
CASQGTGARSPLHF
>TRBV11-3|many|TRBJ2-7|-
TGTGCCAGCAGCTTACTAGCGTCAACCACCTACGAGCAGTACTTC
CASSLLASTTYEQYF
>TRBV18|many|TRBJ2-2|-
TGTGCCAGCTCACCGGATCAAAACACCGGGGAGCTGTTTTTT
CASSPDQNTGELFF
>TRBV11-2|many|TRBJ2-7|TRBD2
TGTGCCAGCAGCGCTGGGAGGGGATCCTACGAGCAGTACTTC
CASSAGRGSYEQYF
>TRBV5-1|many|TRBJ2-3|TRBD2
TGCGCCAGCAGCTCGGGGCTAGCGGGAGGTTCTAGCACAGATACGCAGTATTTT
CASSSGLAGGSSTDTQYF
>TRBV5-4|many|TRBJ1-4|-
TGTGCCAGCAGCTCGGGGGTCGGAGAAAAACTGTTTTTT
CASSSGVGEKLFF